Listed below are T cell receptor beta chains from one sample, sequenced in a study of cytomegalovirus exposure and HLA in healthy donors. Only in-frame clones appear in the TCRdb table, and some are missing; sequencing was by immunoSEQ multiplex PCR. The profile shows over 110,000 clones, around 84% of them singletons. Material: PBMCs. The receptors derive from a young man in good health and CMV-seropositive. The CDR3 runs from the conserved cysteine through the conserved F or W. The D gene is left open where the match is weak. A row's size may be missing; if present it is once, few, many or a size class.

CDR3aa	CDR3nt	j_gene	d_gene	v_gene	len	abundance
CASSLSKGQGSGYTF	TGTGCCAGCAGTTTATCGAAGGGACAGGGGAGCGGCTACACCTTC	TRBJ1-2	TRBD1	TRBV27	15	.
CARKGGSYNEQFF	TGTGCCCGTAAAGGGGGCTCCTACAATGAGCAGTTCTTC	TRBJ2-1	.	TRBV30	13	once
CASSFSGSVNQPQHF	TGTGCCAGCAGCTTCTCGGGATCGGTGAATCAGCCCCAGCATTTT	TRBJ1-5	.	TRBV5-8	15	.
CASSDWGGRNQPQHF	TGTGCCAGCAGTGACTGGGGGGGACGCAATCAGCCCCAGCATTTT	TRBJ1-5	.	TRBV2	15	.
CASSSGGAGGYNEQFF	TGTGCCAGCAGCTCCGGAGGGGCGGGCGGATACAATGAGCAGTTCTTC	TRBJ2-1	.	TRBV7-3	16	.
CASSLGGRALFGTGELFF	TGTGCCAGCAGCTTGGGGGGGAGGGCCCTCTTCGGCACCGGGGAGCTGTTTTTT	TRBJ2-2	TRBD2	TRBV13	18	.
CSVGETGGDEQFF	TGCAGCGTGGGAGAGACAGGGGGCGATGAGCAGTTCTTC	TRBJ2-1	TRBD1	TRBV29-1	13	.
CASGGTATNTGELFF	TGCGCCAGCGGTGGGACAGCGACGAACACCGGGGAGCTGTTTTTT	TRBJ2-2	TRBD1	TRBV10-1	15	.
CATSRDSGGLANEKLFF	TGTGCCACCAGCAGAGATTCAGGGGGCTTGGCTAATGAAAAACTGTTTTTT	TRBJ1-4	TRBD1	TRBV15	17	.
CASSLFSRTDTQYF	TGCGCCAGCAGCTTGTTCTCTCGCACAGATACGCAGTATTTT	TRBJ2-3	.	TRBV5-1	14	once
CASSPIFRTGLLSSYNEQFF	TGTGCCAGCAGTCCTATATTTAGGACAGGGTTACTTAGCTCCTACAATGAGCAGTTCTTC	TRBJ2-1	TRBD1	TRBV27	20	once
CASSSSRDTGELFF	TGTGCCAGCAGCTCCAGCAGGGACACCGGGGAGCTGTTTTTT	TRBJ2-2	.	TRBV7-2	14	few